A selection of T cell receptor beta chains follows, all from one sample in a study of lymphopenia after photon versus proton radiotherapy. Some clones are missing from TCRdb's copy, which holds only in-frame ones; the method was immunoSEQ multiplex PCR. The sample carries around 29,000 clones, 85% to 95% recorded once. The material was peripheral blood, obtained from a patient treated with photon-based radiotherapy. Source of these receptors: a woman aged 50 to 65 with cholangiocarcinoma. The CDR3 runs from the conserved cysteine through the conserved F or W. The D gene is left open where the match is weak. Clone size, where shown, is once, few, many, or a class for clones that have expanded.

j_gene | v_gene | d_gene | abundance | CDR3nt | CDR3aa
TRBJ2-2 | TRBV27 | . | . | TGTGCCAGCAGTTTTGGGGCGAACACCGGGGAGCTGTTTTTT | CASSFGANTGELFF
TRBJ2-5 | TRBV18 | . | . | TGTGCCAGCTCAACGCGGACAGAAGAGACCCAGTACTTC | CASSTRTEETQYF
TRBJ1-4 | TRBV29-1 | . | . | TGCAGCGTTGAAGCCCGGGGGCAAGAAAAACTGTTTTTT | CSVEARGQEKLFF
TRBJ2-3 | TRBV7-2 | . | . | TGTGCCAGCAGCCCAGACCCAGGAGATACGCAGTATTTT | CASSPDPGDTQYF
TRBJ1-1 | TRBV9 | . | . | TGTGCCAGCAGCGTAGGAGGCAGGGAAGGAGCTTTCTTT | CASSVGGREGAFF
TRBJ2-3 | TRBV2 | TRBD2 | . | TGTGCCAGCTGTCGTGGGGGAGCGGGGGGCGGAGATACGCAGTATTTT | CASCRGGAGGGDTQYF
TRBJ2-7 | TRBV4-3 | TRBD2 | . | TGCGCCAGCAGCCAAGATCGGTCAGGGACTACCTACGAGCAGTACTTC | CASSQDRSGTTYEQYF
TRBJ1-1 | TRBV29-1 | . | . | TGCAGCGTTGAAGAGCCGGGAGACCTTAGATTAACCTACACTGAAGCTTTCTTT | CSVEEPGDLRLTYTEAFF
TRBJ2-3 | TRBV7-2 | TRBD2 | . | TGTGCCAGCAGCTTGCGGACTAGCGGGGGGACAGATACGCAGTATTTT | CASSLRTSGGTDTQYF
TRBJ1-5 | TRBV5-8 | . | . | TGTGCCAGCAGCCCTGGACAGAGCCTCAATCAGCCCCAGCATTTT | CASSPGQSLNQPQHF
TRBJ1-1 | TRBV6-5 | . | . | TGTGCCAGCAGTTACGACAGCCGGGCTTTCTTT | CASSYDSRAFF
TRBJ1-2 | TRBV6-5 | TRBD1 | . | TGTGCCAGCAATCCTCGCGACAGGGGAGGCTATGGCTACACCTTC | CASNPRDRGGYGYTF
TRBJ1-2 | TRBV5-4 | TRBD1 | . | TGTGCCAGCAGCCCCGGACAGGGGAGGTTCGATGGCTACACCTTC | CASSPGQGRFDGYTF
TRBJ1-1 | TRBV7-2 | . | . | TGTGCCAGCAGCCTGAATTTTGTCCCGCGTGGGATTAACACTGAAGCTTTCTTT | CASSLNFVPRGINTEAFF
TRBJ2-1 | TRBV30 | TRBD2 | . | TGTGCCTGGAGTATGAGACTAGCGGGGGTAGGTGAGCAGTTCTTC | CAWSMRLAGVGEQFF
TRBJ2-7 | TRBV7-2 | TRBD2 | . | TGTGCCAGCAGCTTAACCGGGACTAGCGGGGGGGCCGGACAGTACTTC | CASSLTGTSGGAGQYF
TRBJ2-1 | TRBV12-5 | TRBD2 | . | TGTGCTAGTGGTTTGGGACTAGCGGGGGTAAATGAGCAGTTCTTC | CASGLGLAGVNEQFF
TRBJ2-2 | TRBV7-8 | . | . | TGTGCCAGCAGCGCCCCGAGGGGGGGAAGGAGCACCGGGGAGCTGTTTTTT | CASSAPRGGRSTGELFF
TRBJ1-1 | TRBV5-5 | . | . | TGTGCCAGCAGCTTGGGAAGTTGGGGGAGTCCTGAAGCTTTCTTT | CASSLGSWGSPEAFF
TRBJ1-2 | TRBV5-1 | . | . | TGCGCCAGCAGCTTGGTTCCGGGATGGGGCTATGGCTACACCTTC | CASSLVPGWGYGYTF
TRBJ1-1 | TRBV19 | . | . | TGTGCCAGTAGTAACCCGAGAAGGAGCGCGTTGAACACTGAAGCTTTCTTT | CASSNPRRSALNTEAFF
TRBJ2-5 | TRBV6-6 | . | once | TGTGCCAGCAGTTACTCGACAGTTCTGGAGACCCAGTACTTC | CASSYSTVLETQYF
TRBJ1-3 | TRBV4-2 | . | . | TGTGCCAGCAGCCACCTGGGGGACGGAAGCTCTGGAAACACCATATATTTT | CASSHLGDGSSGNTIYF
TRBJ1-5 | TRBV6-1 | . | once | TGTGCCAGCAGTACCCCGTTGGGCAATCAGCCCCAGCATTTT | CASSTPLGNQPQHF
TRBJ1-2 | TRBV7-2 | TRBD1 | . | TGTGCCAGCAGCCCAGGCCTCGGGACAGCGGAAAGCTATGGCTACACCTTC | CASSPGLGTAESYGYTF
TRBJ1-2 | TRBV10-2 | TRBD1 | . | TGCGCCAGCATTCCGGGACAGGGCTACAGCTATGGCTACACCTTC | CASIPGQGYSYGYTF
TRBJ1-2 | TRBV29-1 | TRBD1 | . | TGCAGCCACCTTGGACAGGGAGATACCTATGGCTACACCTTC | CSHLGQGDTYGYTF
TRBJ1-1 | TRBV7-2 | . | . | TGTGCCAGCAGCCCCCCGGGCCCCGAGTTAGCTTTCTTT | CASSPPGPELAFF
TRBJ1-1 | TRBV27 | TRBD1 | . | TGTGCCACCTCTCCGGGACAGGGGGGGAACACTGAAGCTTTCTTT | CATSPGQGGNTEAFF
TRBJ2-2 | TRBV10-1 | . | . | TGCGCCAGCAGTGACTCAAACACCGGGGAGCTGTTTTTT | CASSDSNTGELFF
TRBJ1-2 | TRBV18 | . | . | TGTGCCAGCTCACCCATGACAGACTATGGCTACACCTTC | CASSPMTDYGYTF
TRBJ1-1 | TRBV19 | . | once | TGTGCCAGTAGCCAACAAAGTCCCCCGAACACTGAAGCTTTCTTT | CASSQQSPPNTEAFF
TRBJ1-3 | TRBV30 | . | . | TGTGCCTGGAGTGTACGAGGGCAGGGGTACTCTGGAAACACCATATATTTT | CAWSVRGQGYSGNTIYF
TRBJ2-3 | TRBV27 | TRBD1 | . | TGTGCCAGCACCAAACGGACAGGGGTAAATTCAGATACGCAGTATTTT | CASTKRTGVNSDTQYF
TRBJ1-6 | TRBV7-6 | TRBD1 | . | TGTGCCAGCAGCCTGACGGGGACAGTCCTCAATTCACCCCTCCACTTT | CASSLTGTVLNSPLHF
TRBJ1-3 | TRBV4-1 | . | . | TGCGCCAGCAGCCAAGCCAGGGGCTCTGGAAACACCATATATTTT | CASSQARGSGNTIYF
TRBJ1-5 | TRBV10-2 | . | . | TGCGCCAGCAGTGAGGATTTGGGAGAATATCAGCCCCAGCATTTT | CASSEDLGEYQPQHF
TRBJ1-1 | TRBV14 | TRBD1 | . | TGTGCCAGCAGCGGCGGGACAGCCGCTTTCTTT | CASSGGTAAFF
TRBJ1-5 | TRBV4-1 | . | . | TGCGCCAGCAGCCAAAAGGGGGGTGGCAATCAGCCCCAGCATTTT | CASSQKGGGNQPQHF
TRBJ1-3 | TRBV28 | . | . | TGTGCCAGCAGTTTGGAAAGGCCCACTGGAAACACCATATATTTT | CASSLERPTGNTIYF
TRBJ2-3 | TRBV2 | . | . | TGTGCCAGCAAGGGGGCGGGGGGCACAGATACGCAGTATTTT | CASKGAGGTDTQYF
TRBJ1-2 | TRBV28 | . | . | TGTGCCACTTCTCGACCGGGTGGCTATGGCTACACCTTC | CATSRPGGYGYTF
TRBJ1-4 | TRBV5-6 | TRBD1 | . | TGTGCCAGCAGCGCGAACAGGGGCTTGGGACTGTTTTTT | CASSANRGLGLFF
TRBJ2-2 | TRBV6-6 | TRBD1 | . | TGTGCCAGCAGTCGGACAGGAAGGGACCCCGGGGAGCTGTTTTTT | CASSRTGRDPGELFF
TRBJ1-1 | TRBV29-1 | . | few | TGCAGCGTTTCAGCTAGTTGGACAGCTGCTACTGAAGCTTTCTTT | CSVSASWTAATEAFF
TRBJ2-6 | TRBV4-3 | . | . | TGCGCCAGCAGCCAAGATGGGACACGGAGCTCTGGGGCCAACGTCCTGACTTTC | CASSQDGTRSSGANVLTF
TRBJ1-2 | TRBV7-9 | . | . | TGTGCCAGCAGCGACGAGGGACCTAACTATGGCTACACCTTC | CASSDEGPNYGYTF
TRBJ1-2 | TRBV2 | . | . | TGTGCCAGCAGTGTAAACGAGGAGGGGGATGGCTACACCTTC | CASSVNEEGDGYTF
TRBJ2-5 | TRBV18 | . | once | TGTGCCAGCTCACCAGGGGAGAAGACCCAGTACTTC | CASSPGEKTQYF
TRBJ2-7 | TRBV5-5 | TRBD1 | . | TGTGCCAGCAGCCTTCAAGTAGGGACAGGTAACAATTACGAGCAGTACTTC | CASSLQVGTGNNYEQYF
TRBJ1-2 | TRBV11-2 | . | . | TGTGCCAGCAGCGATACGGACGGGTTCTATGGCTACACCTTC | CASSDTDGFYGYTF
TRBJ1-1 | TRBV5-1 | . | . | TGCGCCAGCAGCTTGTACGGAGGGCTAGTTGGGACTGAAGCTTTCTTT | CASSLYGGLVGTEAFF
TRBJ1-1 | TRBV4-3 | . | . | TGCGCCAGCAGCCAAGAGAGTACAGAAGTCAACACTGAAGCTTTCTTT | CASSQESTEVNTEAFF